This T cell receptor (beta chain) was identified during a study of T cells after yellow fever vaccination (dated 2019 in TCRdb). Study-level background: The SMART-Seq v4 Ultra Low Input RNA kit was used to prepare libraries from fractions with low cell numbers. Bulk TCR alpha and beta repertoires were sequenced longitudinally to track T-cell clones before and after primary and booster YFV17D yellow fever vaccination. Two healthy male donors, one aged 18 to 30 and one aged 30 to 40 years, made up the cohort. Blood was drawn at multiple timepoints before and after primary and secondary immunization, with bulk PBMC replicates and cell subsets isolated.

The CDR3 holds 15 amino acids from the cysteine to the phenylalanine. Of the read, only the CDR3 DNA is kept; its 45 bases are in frame from base 1. As encoded in the germline V gene, CDR1 is SGHVS while CDR2 is FQNEAQ. V gives up 5 bases and J gives up 7 bases, and the segment between their germline ends measures 15 bases. TCR cDNA was synthesized by 5'RACE template switching, which introduced a universal primer site and unique molecular identifiers. Priming of cDNA synthesis was performed from both the TCR alpha and TCR beta constant segments. Two PCR steps were used to amplify libraries, with sample barcodes and sequencing adapters being added in the second step. Sequencing of libraries was performed on Illumina HiSeq 2500 (2x100 bp) or NovaSeq (2x150 bp). The paper's processing steps were these. Reads were demultiplexed and collapsed into UMI consensus sequences with MIGEC, and V(D)J alignment was performed with MiXCR. Clonotypes responding to the vaccine were identified with edgeR on replicate PBMC samples, with the criteria of FDR below 0.01 and a log2 fold change above 5 up to day 15. Each bulk clonotype was labeled CD4 or CD8 based on which sequenced repertoire, CD4 or CD8, contained the clonotype at higher abundance. Starting from the raw public reads, TCRdb applied fastp trimming at Q25, assembled clones with MiXCR and retained in-frame beta chains. Every CDR3 protein is listed once, alongside the most common genes and DNA of its rows. None of the V and J calls come from the authors' own analysis; TCRdb made them. A total of under 550,000 distinct CDR3 sequences appear in this sample, around a fifth of them only once. Roughly 16% of the sample goes to the ten largest clones.

The study at large found these results: Compared with the primary T-cell response, the secondary T-cell response was weaker but faster, peaking on day 5 rather than day 15. A small share of clonotypes was detected in both CD4 and CD8 compartments, with the overlap likely arising from convergent recombination. Computational filtering was needed because FACS-sorted repertoires could contain abundant contaminating clonotypes from the bulk population. Only a couple of donors were included in the study, so the extent to which the findings can be generalized is limited. After the booster, most clones that had expanded after primary vaccination were detected again (about 95% of CD4 and roughly nine tenths of CD8), suggesting broad maintenance of memory.

A word on this clonotype: Its antigen is still unknown. Base qualities are not at hand, and no much larger clone is one base apart.

The sample's treatment or condition label, in plain terms: live attenuated yellow fever vaccine strain. At each blood-draw timepoint, two biological replicates of bulk PBMCs were collected. A standard Ficoll-Paque protocol was used to isolate PBMCs from peripheral blood. TriZol was used to extract RNA from bulk PBMCs, CD4 and CD8 fractions, and dextramer-positive and dextramer-negative fractions. Recombination connected TRBV7-8 to TRBJ1-6, with the D gene call left open. This specimen was PBMCs, taken 20 to 25 days after the first yellow fever vaccination. The receptor's source is a young man who received the YFV17D yellow fever vaccine. The CDR3: CASSARSGPNSPLHF. The DNA sequence follows: TGTGCCAGCAGCGCCCGCTCGGGCCCCAATTCACCCCTCCACTTT.